This T cell receptor beta chain was recorded in a study of blood T cell repertoires in COVID-19. Looking at the study overall: Material from acute and convalescent COVID-19 was sourced from the United States, Italy and Spain.

The germline V gene has CDR1 MNHEY and CDR2 SMNVEV (reference sequence). The CDR3 runs to 15 residues. In the source study's methods: Nucleated cell counts were estimated from reference gene primer amplification. Using immunoSEQ multiplex PCR, the repertoire was profiled, and TCRdb retains in-frame clones only, with some absent. That table furnishes V, J and clone size, whereas the DNA furnished D and trimming. There are about 250,000 clones in the sample; around 84% occur only once, and about 6.2% lies in the top ten. On this clone: At one of its ends the junction is not consistent with the germline gene, which may arise from a read error.

The chain carries TRBV27 and TRBJ1-4, with 7 bases matching TRBD1. The TCR sequence derives from a woman aged 45-65 years who had been exposed to COVID-19. The specimen was PBMCs or T cells enriched from blood (not recorded which). The CDR3, as DNA: TGTGCCAGCAGTCCCCGGACAGGCCCTAAAGAAAAACTGTTTTTT. Amino acids: CASSPRTGPKEKLFF.